Detailed here is one T cell receptor beta chain. Clones were sequenced by immunoSEQ multiplex PCR, and TCRdb holds only the in-frame ones, with some missing. The sample records roughly 100,000 clones, roughly 96% being singletons. This sample is drawn from a study of T cells in pancreatic ductal adenocarcinoma. The selected patients with pancreatic ductal adenocarcinoma had surgery but no neoadjuvant therapy. CDR3 size: 17 residues. Germline CDR1 and CDR2: SEHNR and FQNEAQ (reference sequence). After removal of 3 bases from V and 9 bases from J, the junction contained 9 bases not matched to a gene. The clonotype comes from a human donor with pancreatic ductal adenocarcinoma. The sample was PBMCs. This chain links TRBV7-9 with TRBJ2-1; 15 nucleotides align to TRBD2. The CDR3 nucleotides read TGTGCCAGCAGCTTCATGGGACTAGCGGGAGGAACGCTTGAGCAGTTCTTC. It codes for CASSFMGLAGGTLEQFF.